This T cell receptor beta chain was recorded in a study of control samples from healthy donors and cancer patients. TCRdb's copy holds only in-frame clones and misses some; the assay was immunoSEQ multiplex PCR. The sample has 71,000 or so clones, under 90% seen once. The CDR3 is 15 residues long. The germline V gene encodes CDR1 MNHNS and CDR2 SASEGT. Trimming stripped 1 base from V and 4 bases from J, with 11 bases between. Worth noting for this clone: In the same sample, other DNA sequences code for this CDR3.

The V gene is TRBV6-1, the J gene TRBJ2-1; D ambiguous. The receptor was isolated from a man between 60 and 75 years old with lung cancer. Sequencing was performed on PBMCs. The CDR3 DNA reads as TGTGCCAGCAGTGAAGAGGCACAAAATTACAATGAGCAGTTCTTC. This encodes CASSEEAQNYNEQFF.